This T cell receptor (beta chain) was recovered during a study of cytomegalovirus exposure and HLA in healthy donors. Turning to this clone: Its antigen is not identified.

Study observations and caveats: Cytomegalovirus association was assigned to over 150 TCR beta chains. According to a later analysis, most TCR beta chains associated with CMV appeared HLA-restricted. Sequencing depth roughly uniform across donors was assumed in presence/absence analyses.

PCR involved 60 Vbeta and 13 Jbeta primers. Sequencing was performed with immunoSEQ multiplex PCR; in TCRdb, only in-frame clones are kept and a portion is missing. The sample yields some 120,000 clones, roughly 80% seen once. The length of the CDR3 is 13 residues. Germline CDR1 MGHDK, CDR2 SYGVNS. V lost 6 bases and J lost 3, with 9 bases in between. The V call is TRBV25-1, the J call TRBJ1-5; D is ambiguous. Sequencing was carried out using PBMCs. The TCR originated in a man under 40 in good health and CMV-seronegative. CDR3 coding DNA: TGTGCCAGCAGGGCAGAAATCAATCAGCCCCAGCATTTT. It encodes CASRAEINQPQHF. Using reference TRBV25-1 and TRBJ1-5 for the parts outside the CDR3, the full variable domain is EADIYQTPRYLVIGTGKKITLECSQTMGHDKMYWYQQDPGMELHLIHYSYGVNSTEKGDLSSESTVSRIRTEHFPLTLESARPSHTSQYLCASRAEINQPQHFGDGTRLSIL.